This passage covers 16 T cell receptor beta chains from one sample sequenced in a study of T cell clones after liver transplantation. Generated by immunoSEQ multiplex PCR, the TCRdb table keeps only in-frame clones and is missing some. The table has about 76,000 clones, less than 90% seen once. Sequenced here: CD4+ T cells from blood, sampled at the 22-month timepoint. Receptor source: a human patient who received a liver transplant. Some T cells may possibly be graft donor cells.

This chain links TRBV2 with TRBJ2-1; TRBD2 agrees at 8 bases. Germline CDR1 SNHLY, CDR2 FYNNEI. The V segment lost 6 bases and the J segment 0 bases; nucleotides outside the gene matches: 4. This CDR3 comprises 15 residues. This chain's CDR3 is CASSSSGSSYNEQFF. The CDR3 DNA follows: TGTGCCAGCAGCTCCAGCGGGAGCTCCTACAATGAGCAGTTCTTC.

The chain uses TRBV15 and TRBJ1-4, with a possible D match to TRBD1 (6 bases). CDR1 is LNHNV and CDR2 is YYDKDF in the germline V gene (reference sequence). The CDR3 runs to 16 residues. V lost 8 bases and J 8 bases, leaving 24 bases between the germline ends. The CDR3 region is CATRPRGGAGKEKLFF. CDR3 sequence (DNA): TGTGCCACCCGACCAAGGGGGGGGGCGGGGAAGGAAAAACTGTTTTTT.

The chain recombines TRBV6-4 with TRBJ2-3; D might be TRBD1 (5 bases). Germline-derived CDR1 and CDR2 are MRHNA and SNTAGT. Trimming pared 2 bases from V and 2 bases from J, leaving 8 bases between. This CDR3 is 14 amino acids long. As DNA, the CDR3 is TGTGCCAGCAGTGACGAAGGGGCCACAGATACGCAGTATTTT. It is translated as CASSDEGATDTQYF.

The chain is built from TRBV19 and TRBJ2-2; 8 positions agree with TRBD2. J lost 5 bases, V lost 4 bases, and 3 bases had no gene match. The germline CDR1 and CDR2 sequences are LNHDA and SQIVND (reference sequence). The CDR3 runs 14 residues. The CDR3 spells CASSSAGGTGELFF. Written as DNA, the CDR3 is TGTGCCAGTAGTAGTGCGGGGGGTACCGGGGAGCTGTTTTTT.

The chain recombines TRBV7-3 with TRBJ2-1; either TRBD1 or TRBD2 may fit D (5 bases each). The CDR3 is 14 residues long. CDR1 is SGHTA and CDR2 is FQGTGA in the germline V gene. V lost 3 bases, J lost 6 bases, and 12 bases lay in between. In nucleotides, the CDR3 is TGTGCCAGCAGCTTTGGGGGTATGATCAATGAGCAGTTCTTC. This gives the protein CASSFGGMINEQFF. Together with reference TRBV7-3 and TRBJ2-1, the CDR3 gives the full variable domain: GAGVSQTPSNKVTEKGKYVELRCDPISGHTALYWYRQSLGQGPEFLIYFQGTGAADDSGLPNDRFFAVRPEGSVSTLKIQRTERGDSAVYLCASSFGGMINEQFFGPGTRLTVL.

The rearrangement uses TRBV7-8 and TRBJ2-3; 7 bases map to TRBD1. Per germline, CDR1 SGHVS and CDR2 FQNEAQ. V lost 7 bases and J lost 5; bases outside the gene matches: 6. The CDR3 length is 13 residues. The CDR3 protein is CASTWDSRDTQYF. The CDR3 nucleotides are TGTGCCAGCACCTGGGACAGTAGAGATACGCAGTATTTT.

The chain joins TRBV5-6 to TRBJ2-7, with 11 bases aligning to TRBD2. V trimming: 4 bases; J trimming: 1 base; junction bases outside the gene matches: 4. Germline V gene sequence: CDR1 SGHDT, CDR2 YYEEEE. The CDR3 runs 15 residues. The CDR3 reads CASSLGTSGSYEQYF. The CDR3 DNA follows: TGTGCCAGCAGCCTCGGGACTAGCGGATCCTACGAGCAGTACTTC.

This chain links TRBV9 with TRBJ2-2; unclear D gene. Trimming shortened V by 6 bases and J by 0 bases, and 3 bases separated the two germline ends. The CDR3 loop spans 12 amino acids. Germline V CDR1 and CDR2: SGDLS, YYNGEE. The chain's CDR3 is CASTPNTGELFF. In DNA, the CDR3 is TGTGCCAGCACCCCGAACACCGGGGAGCTGTTTTTT.

This clone was found a few times. This rearrangement joins TRBV7-2 to TRBJ2-7; D is unclear. This CDR3 comprises 11 residues. Looked up from germline, CDR1 is SGHTA and CDR2 is FQGNSA. V shed 4 bases and J shed 3 bases, with 4 bases lying between them. The CDR3 sequence is CASSSYYEQYF. For the CDR3, the DNA is TGTGCCAGCAGCTCTTACTACGAGCAGTACTTC. Drawing the rest from reference TRBV7-2 and TRBJ2-7, the complete variable domain is GAGVSQSPSNKVTEKGKDVELRCDPISGHTALYWYRQSLGQGLEFLIYFQGNSAPDKSGLPSDRFSAERTGGSVSTLTIQRTQQEDSAVYLCASSSYYEQYFGPGTRLTVT.

V gene TRBV7-8 combines with J gene TRBJ1-2; 11 nucleotides line up with TRBD1. The CDR3 runs to 15 residues. After removal of 5 bases from V and 6 bases from J, the junction contained 8 bases not matched to a gene. CDR1 and CDR2 from the germline V gene are SGHVS and FQNEAQ. This CDR3 is CASSDPRDRGDGYTF. The DNA for the CDR3 is TGTGCCAGCAGCGATCCCCGGGACAGGGGGGATGGCTACACCTTC.

The V and J genes are TRBV25-1 and TRBJ2-1; 8 bases map to TRBD2. There are 16 residues in the CDR3. CDR1 and CDR2 from the germline V gene are MGHDK and SYGVNS. Unmatched junction bases numbered 11, after V lost 2 bases and J lost 8 bases. The CDR3 nucleotides read TGTGCCAGCAGTGAAACGTTGGGCGGGAGGATCTATGAGCAGTTCTTC. Its translation is CASSETLGGRIYEQFF.

The rearrangement links TRBV11-2 to TRBJ1-2, with unresolved D. This CDR3 is 14 amino acids long. Trimming left V 0 bases short and J 8 bases short, with 13 bases between. The germline V gene encodes CDR1 SGHAT and CDR2 FQNNGV. CDR3 nucleotides: TGTGCCAGCAGCTTAGACCCCAAGGGCGGCGGCTACACCTTC. Protein product: CASSLDPKGGGYTF.

The J gene is TRBJ1-1, the V gene TRBV10-3, with TRBD1 matching 7 bases. Germline loops: CDR1 ENHRY, CDR2 SYGVKD. The V segment lost 7 bases and the J segment 5 bases; nucleotides outside the gene matches: 10. The CDR3 loop spans 14 amino acids. In DNA, the CDR3 is TGTGCCATCACCTCAAACAGGGGTGGTACTGAAGCTTTCTTT. This translates into CAITSNRGGTEAFF.

V and J are TRBV4-3 and TRBJ2-7, with a tentative D call TRBD2 (6 bases). Germline-derived CDR1 and CDR2 are LGHNA and YSLEER. V lost 0 bases and J 3 bases, leaving 12 bases between the germline ends. The CDR3 loop spans 15 amino acids. The chain's CDR3 is CASSQDLRGRYEQYF. The CDR3 nucleotides are TGCGCCAGCAGCCAAGATCTGCGGGGACGCTACGAGCAGTACTTC.

V and J are TRBV9 and TRBJ1-4, with a weak D call TRBD1 (5 bases). Trimming left V 3 bases short and J 6 bases short, with 12 bases between. CDR1 SGDLS and CDR2 YYNGEE come from the germline V gene. CDR3 length: 14 residues. CDR3 nucleotide sequence: TGTGCCAGCAGCGACCGGGACCCTTATGAAAAACTGTTTTTT. It specifies CASSDRDPYEKLFF.

The CDR3 here is CASTIQGSGTGELFF. The CDR3 region has the DNA TGTGCCAGTACCATCCAGGGGTCAGGGACCGGGGAGCTGTTTTTT. The chain carries TRBV19 and TRBJ2-2, with D perhaps TRBD1 (6 bases). This CDR3 contains 15 residues. V dropped 7 bases and J dropped 5 bases, with 17 bases sitting between them. Germline V lookup: CDR1 LNHDA, CDR2 SQIVND (reference sequence). Full variable domain (outside the CDR3, taken from reference TRBV19 and TRBJ2-2): DGGITQSPKYLFRKEGQNVTLSCEQNLNHDAMYWYRQDPGQGLRLIYYSQIVNDFQKGDIAEGYSVSREKKESFPLTVTSAQKNPTAFYLCASTIQGSGTGELFFGEGSRLTVL.